This T cell receptor beta chain was captured in a study of T cell changes during pregnancy in multiple sclerosis. Assay used: immunoSEQ multiplex PCR; TCRdb lists only in-frame clones, some missing. The repertoire consists of tens of thousands of clones, with 80% to 90% occurring once and the leading ten covering approximately 7.9%. Per germline, CDR1 MNHNS and CDR2 SASEGT. This CDR3 has 16 amino acids. The V gene lost 2 bases and the J gene lost 0 bases, with 12 bases spanning the gap. This receptor was identified in a female donor with multiple sclerosis, enrolled in a pregnancy study. The chain carries TRBV6-1 and TRBJ2-3; the D is unclear. The sample was CD8+ T cells from peripheral blood mononuclear cells, taken before pregnancy. The CDR3 spells CASSEIIYGSTDTQYF. CDR3 DNA: TGTGCCAGCAGTGAAATTATTTACGGTAGCACAGATACGCAGTATTTT.